The 12 T cell receptor beta chains listed next were all sequenced from one sample in a study of Ad26.COV2.S vaccination and SARS-CoV-2 variants. The treatment denotes: about 20 received Ad26.COV2.S at low or high dose, single or two shots; several received placebo; per-sample allocation not given. Sampling was performed 63 days after the first vaccine or placebo injection. The protocol was immunoSEQ multiplex PCR, while the TCRdb copy is restricted to in-frame clones and leaves out a portion. The table shows around 300,000 clones, with 70% to 90% occurring only once. Here the sequenced sample was peripheral blood, taken in a trial of Ad26.COV2.S vaccine versus placebo. The source is a person aged 18-65 years who received the Ad26.COV2.S COVID-19 vaccine or a placebo.

The chain couples TRBV28 to TRBJ1-1; maybe TRBD1 (5 bases). The CDR3 spans 14 residues. V was pared by 8 bases and J by 0 bases, with 13 bases between. Germline CDR1 MDHEN, CDR2 SYDVKM. The CDR3 DNA is TGTGCCAGCGAAAGGGGCTATATGAACACTGAAGCTTTCTTT. Its protein is CASERGYMNTEAFF.

The rearrangement links TRBV7-3 to TRBJ2-3; TRBD2 might be the D (9 bases). The CDR3 is 16 residues long. V was shortened by 5 bases and J by 2 bases, with 17 bases between the two germline ends. Germline-derived CDR1 and CDR2 are SGHTA and FQGTGA. The CDR3 region has the DNA TGTGCCAGCAGCCAGGGGGCGGGAGGGATCACAGATACGCAGTATTTT. Protein product: CASSQGAGGITDTQYF.

The chain joins TRBV7-9 to TRBJ1-2; maybe TRBD1 (5 bases). Trimming stripped 2 bases from V and 8 bases from J, with 15 bases between. This CDR3 is 14 amino acids long. Germline lookup yields CDR1 SEHNR and CDR2 FQNEAQ (reference sequence). This CDR3 reads CASSLPGEVRGYTF. CDR3 sequence (DNA): TGTGCCAGCAGCTTACCGGGGGAGGTGCGGGGCTACACCTTC.

The CDR3 DNA reads TGTGCCAGCGGACCCAAGGGAGGGGCCGAAAAACTGTTTTTT. It encodes CASGPKGGAEKLFF. This sequence joins TRBV9 and TRBJ1-4; a weak D match, TRBD1 (5 bases). V was clipped by 7 bases and J by 8 bases, with 18 bases between them. Germline CDR1 and CDR2: SGDLS and YYNGEE. The CDR3 is made up of 14 amino acids.

This sequence joins TRBV5-5 and TRBJ1-5; D is possibly TRBD1 (6 bases). The germline V gene encodes CDR1 SGHKS and CDR2 YYEKEE (reference sequence). The CDR3 runs 16 residues. V was cut by 0 bases and J by 1 base, with 11 bases left in between. The CDR3 sequence is CASSLVGGSSNQPQHF. CDR3 nucleotide sequence: TGTGCCAGCAGCTTGGTGGGGGGCTCAAGCAATCAGCCCCAGCATTTT.

The CDR3 DNA is TGCGCCAGCAGTGAGTCGGGCGGGTCCGAGACCCAGTACTTC. It encodes CASSESGGSETQYF. The V and J genes are TRBV10-1 and TRBJ2-5, with D maybe TRBD2 (5 bases). The CDR3 runs to 14 residues. Trimming pared 0 bases from V and 5 bases from J, leaving 10 bases between. The germline gives CDR1 WNHNN, CDR2 SYGVQD (reference sequence).

This clone was detected only once. This chain links TRBV18 with TRBJ2-5; TRBD1 matches 7 bases. Germline loops: CDR1 KGHSH, CDR2 LQKENI. CDR3 length equals 14 residues. Trimming took 4 bases from V and 1 from J; bases not matched to a gene: 3. CDR3 bases: TGTGCCAGCTCACGGGACAGTAGCCAAGAGACCCAGTACTTC. Translated, it gives CASSRDSSQETQYF.

This chain links TRBV4-2 with TRBJ2-2; 8 bases agree with TRBD2. CDR1 is LGHNA, CDR2 YNFKEQ, per germline. Trimming took 0 bases from V and 12 from J; bases not matched to a gene: 6. The CDR3 loop spans 14 amino acids. The chain's CDR3 is CASSQDVGGGKLFF. The CDR3 region has the DNA TGTGCCAGCAGCCAAGATGTTGGCGGGGGGAAGCTGTTTTTT.

The chain joins TRBV9 to TRBJ2-5; the D gene is possibly TRBD2 (6 bases). Trimming cost V 0 bases and J 0 bases, with 12 bases left between them. The V gene's germline CDR1 is SGDLS and CDR2 YYNGEE. This CDR3 has 16 amino acids. The CDR3 DNA is TGTGCCAGCAGCGTAGCGGCGGGGAATCACCAAGAGACCCAGTACTTC. Its protein is CASSVAAGNHQETQYF.

This sequence joins TRBV15 and TRBJ2-7; tentatively, D is TRBD1 or TRBD2 (6 bases each). CDR3 length: 14 amino acids. Trimming removed 1 base at V and 6 bases at J, with 13 bases between. Germline V gives CDR1 LNHNV, CDR2 YYDKDF (reference sequence). CDR3 sequence (DNA): TGTGCCACCAGCAGAGCCCCTGAGGGGGGCGAGCAGTACTTC. This gives the protein CATSRAPEGGEQYF. The full variable domain, with the rest looked up from reference TRBV15 and TRBJ2-7, is DAMVIQNPRYQVTQFGKPVTLSCSQTLNHNVMYWYQQKSSQAPKLLFHYYDKDFNNEADTPDNFQSRRPNTSFCFLDIRSPGLGDTAMYLCATSRAPEGGEQYFGPGTRLTVT.

This chain joins TRBV3-1 (or the pseudogene TRBV3-2) and TRBJ1-2; D might be TRBD1 (5 bases). From germline, CDR1 is LGHDT and CDR2 YNNKEL (reference sequence). CDR3 length: 14 amino acids. Trimming cost V 6 bases and J 3 bases, with 14 bases left between them. CDR3 protein: CASREQGRDYGYTF. CDR3 bases: TGTGCCAGCAGAGAGCAGGGTAGGGACTATGGCTACACCTTC.

The count of this clone is one. The gene calls are TRBV5-1 and TRBJ2-5; D uncertain. V lost 0 bases, J lost 5 bases, and 8 bases lay in between. Germline V gene sequence: CDR1 SGHRS, CDR2 YFSETQ. This CDR3 is built from 13 residues. The CDR3 reads CASSLGGYETQYF. The CDR3 coding sequence is TGCGCCAGCAGCTTGGGTGGTTATGAGACCCAGTACTTC.